This TCR beta chain was profiled in a study of blood T cells in healthy people across ages. J was trimmed by 7 bases and V by 1 base; bases with no gene match: 12. Germline V gene sequence: CDR1 MGHRA, CDR2 YSYEKL. CDR3 length: 18 residues. With regard to this clonotype: Antigen: not known.

Study-wide points: Compared with aged donors, long-lived donors showed fewer expanded clones, suggesting selection. Reliance upon unsorted PBMCs precluded definitive naive versus antigen-experienced comparison. The CMV status of each donor remained undetermined, and this could have confounded shifts in expanded clonotypes.

A second PCR of 7 to 11 cycles used a sample-barcoded 5' primer and a J-beta primer mix. One entry per CDR3 protein results from TCRdb running MiXCR on the 5' RACE reads. The table includes under 2 million distinct CDR3 sequences, around 36% detected once. This sequence joins TRBV4-1 and TRBJ2-1, with 11 positions matching TRBD2. The receptor comes from a woman in her 30s in good health. What was sequenced was blood. The CDR3 coding sequence is TGCGCCAGCAGCCAAGTCGGGAATAGCGGGAGGGCCGGAAATGAGCAGTTCTTC. Residues: CASSQVGNSGRAGNEQFF.